This T cell receptor beta chain was sequenced for a study of human T cells and chemical hapten exposure. There are 15 residues in the CDR3. V lost 6 bases to trimming and J lost 10 bases, with 22 bases between them. Germline V CDR1 and CDR2: DFQATT, SNEGSKA (reference sequence). Unseparated into fractions, whole blood served as the source from which total RNA was extracted. In the authors' methods: Samples ranged from roughly 20,000 to 750,000 TCRs, with a median of roughly 96,000. TCRdb re-analysed the 5' RACE reads in MiXCR, keeping a single row per CDR3 protein. TCRdb assigned the V and J calls; the authors' analysis was not used. Here the sample spans about 110,000 distinct CDR3 sequences, 15% to 20% being singletons. There are a few counts of this clonotype.

The TCR was taken from a human donor in good health. This sequence joins TRBV20-1 and TRBJ1-6; no reliable D call. The CDR3 DNA sequence: TGCAGTGCCCGAGCGTTGGAAACCGATAGGTCACCCCTCCACTTT. It encodes CSARALETDRSPLHF.